Below are 31 T cell receptor beta chains sequenced from a single sample in a study of cytomegalovirus exposure and HLA in healthy donors. PCR amplification relied on 60 Vbeta primers (plus 13 Jbeta primers). The method was immunoSEQ multiplex PCR; TCRdb's version includes in-frame clones alone and lacks a portion of them. The sample lists some 86,000 clones; approximately 65% were seen once. Sequenced input: PBMCs. The receptors derive from a man aged 30-40 years in good health and CMV-seronegative.

The V and J genes are TRBV5-1 and TRBJ1-5; D possibly corresponds to TRBD1 (6 bases). Trimming left V 5 bases short and J 6 bases short, with 12 bases between. Germline V gene sequence: CDR1 SGHRS, CDR2 YFSETQ. The CDR3 length is 13 residues. The CDR3 DNA sequence: TGCGCCAGCAGGCGGACAGATGGTCAGCCCCAGCATTTT. Encoded protein: CASRRTDGQPQHF.

V gene TRBV6-1 combines with J gene TRBJ2-5; possible D gene TRBD1, 6 bases. The CDR3 has 16 residues. Trimming stripped 3 bases from V and 5 bases from J, with 19 bases between. The germline gives CDR1 MNHNS, CDR2 SASEGT. This CDR3 is CASSDPHDRSGETQYF. In DNA, the CDR3 is TGTGCCAGCAGTGATCCGCATGACAGGTCCGGGGAGACCCAGTACTTC.

V gene TRBV4-3 combines with J gene TRBJ1-2; D might be TRBD1 (5 bases). The CDR3 length is 14 residues. V shed 2 bases and J shed 0 bases, with 7 bases lying between them. Germline CDR1 reads LGHNA; CDR2 reads YSLEER. The CDR3, as DNA: TGCGCCAGCAGCCAACAGACAGCTAACTATGGCTACACCTTC. Its protein product is CASSQQTANYGYTF.

The chain recombines TRBV5-6 with TRBJ2-7; 14 bases align to TRBD2. This CDR3 comprises 12 residues. Losses at the gene ends were 7 bases for V and 13 bases for J; bases not matched to a gene: 7. CDR1 and CDR2 from the germline V gene are SGHDT and YYEEEE. CDR3 in DNA: TGTGCCAGCCGAGGGACTAGCGGGGGAAGTTACTTC. Protein product: CASRGTSGGSYF. The whole variable domain, remainder taken from reference TRBV5-6 and TRBJ2-7, is DAGVTQSPTHLIKTRGQQVTLRCSPKSGHDTVSWYQQALGQGPQFIFQYYEEEERQRGNFPDRFSGHQFPNYSSELNVNALLLGDSALYLCASRGTSGGSYFGPGTRLTVT.

The chain combines TRBV30 with TRBJ1-5; D gene unclear. The CDR3 runs to 14 residues. Trimming removed 1 base from V and 3 bases from J, with 10 bases in between. The germline V gene has CDR1 GTSNPN and CDR2 SVGIG (reference sequence). The CDR3: CAWSGNSYNQPQHF. The CDR3 nucleotides read TGTGCCTGGAGTGGGAACAGTTACAATCAGCCCCAGCATTTT.

This rearrangement joins TRBV30 to TRBJ1-3; D is unclear. Trimming cost V 5 bases and J 4 bases, with 12 bases left between them. The germline V gene encodes CDR1 GTSNPN and CDR2 SVGIG (reference sequence). This CDR3 comprises 13 residues. Here the CDR3 reads CAWDIRGGNTIYF. CDR3 DNA sequence: TGTGCCTGGGATATCAGAGGCGGAAACACCATATATTTT.

The V call is TRBV7-2, the J call TRBJ2-1, with 7 bases matching TRBD1. Germline V gene lookup returns CDR1 SGHTA and CDR2 FQGNSA. The CDR3 covers 15 residues. V was clipped by 3 bases and J by 8 bases; unmatched bases: 10. The CDR3 loop is CASSLDFTGAYEQFF. CDR3 bases: TGTGCCAGCAGCTTGGACTTCACAGGGGCGTATGAGCAGTTCTTC.

This chain links TRBV6-1 with TRBJ2-7; the D gene is possibly TRBD1 (6 bases). CDR3 size: 16 residues. Deletions cut 1 base from V and 6 bases from J, with 19 bases between. Per germline, CDR1 MNHNS and CDR2 SASEGT. CDR3: CASSEDMGDTRGEQYF. The CDR3 bases are TGTGCCAGCAGTGAAGACATGGGTGACACCAGGGGCGAGCAGTACTTC.

CDR3 sequence: CASRAPGAPYGYTF. The CDR3 DNA reads as TGTGCCAGCAGAGCCCCCGGAGCACCCTATGGCTACACCTTC. The chain employs TRBV27 and TRBJ1-2; D not resolved. The CDR3 is made up of 14 amino acids. Trimming took 6 bases from V and 4 from J, leaving 15 bases between them. The germline CDR1 and CDR2 sequences are MNHEY and SMNVEV (reference sequence).

This chain links TRBV6-1 with TRBJ1-1; a weak D match, TRBD1 (5 bases). Germline assignment: CDR1 MNHNS and CDR2 SASEGT. With 0 bases removed from V and 1 base from J, the gap between germline ends came to 15 bases. The CDR3 has 17 amino acids. CDR3 region: CASSEAYIATENTEAFF. CDR3 DNA sequence: TGTGCCAGCAGTGAAGCGTATATCGCGACAGAGAACACTGAAGCTTTCTTT.

V and J are TRBV7-8 and TRBJ1-4; tentative D call: TRBD1 (6 bases). CDR3 length equals 16 residues. Deletions cut 1 base from V and 7 bases from J, with 16 bases between. Per germline, CDR1 SGHVS and CDR2 FQNEAQ. This chain's CDR3 is CASSLEWIRGGEKLFF. The CDR3 DNA is TGTGCCAGCAGCTTAGAATGGATCAGGGGCGGTGAAAAACTGTTTTTT.

This clone appeared a single time. CDR3 protein: CATSIRGQLYGYTF. For the CDR3, the DNA is TGTGCCACCAGCATACGTGGGCAGCTCTATGGCTACACCTTC. The rearrangement links TRBV15 to TRBJ1-2; no clear D. The germline gives CDR1 LNHNV, CDR2 YYDKDF (reference sequence). This CDR3 contains 14 residues. V shed 4 bases and J shed 4 bases, with 13 bases lying between them.

This clone was observed a few times. The chain uses TRBV29-1 and TRBJ1-2; perhaps TRBD1 as D (6 bases). The CDR3 has 14 amino acids. Per germline, CDR1 SQVTM and CDR2 ANQGSEA. Trimming removed 5 bases at V and 7 bases at J, with 20 bases between. The CDR3 here is CSVRTSGEWSGYTF. CDR3 bases: TGCAGCGTTAGGACCTCAGGGGAGTGGAGTGGCTACACCTTC.

The chain links TRBV19 to TRBJ2-2; possible D gene TRBD2, 6 bases. The ends were cut back, 3 bases at V and 0 bases at J, with 14 bases in the middle. Germline CDR1 reads LNHDA; CDR2 reads SQIVND (reference sequence). The CDR3 is 17 residues long. The CDR3 nucleotides read TGTGCCAGTAGTATTCCGTCGGAGGGTCCGAACACCGGGGAGCTGTTTTTT. Its translation is CASSIPSEGPNTGELFF.

This chain joins TRBV19 and TRBJ1-1; 9 nucleotides align to TRBD1. The V and J ends lost 5 bases and 5 bases, in that order; junction bases with no gene match: 9. Per germline, CDR1 LNHDA and CDR2 SQIVND (reference sequence). This CDR3 contains 15 residues. This chain's CDR3 is CASSLLGQGRTEAFF. Here the CDR3 DNA reads TGTGCCAGTAGTCTCCTGGGACAGGGTCGGACTGAAGCTTTCTTT.

V usage is TRBV10-3 and J usage is TRBJ2-6, with 7 bases matching TRBD2. Germline CDR1 is ENHRY and CDR2 is SYGVKD. The CDR3 runs 15 residues. Trimming took 9 bases from V and 2 from J; bases not matched to a gene: 7. The CDR3 sequence is CAIGEGSTGANVLTF. CDR3 coding DNA: TGTGCCATTGGGGAGGGCTCTACTGGGGCCAACGTCCTGACTTTC.

This clone was recorded a few times. The gene calls are TRBV7-9 and TRBJ1-4; 9 bases are a match to TRBD1. CDR3 size: 16 residues. CDR1 is SEHNR and CDR2 is FQNEAQ in the germline V gene (reference sequence). Unmatched junction bases numbered 6, after V lost 4 bases and J lost 3 bases. The CDR3 DNA reads as TGTGCCAGCAGCTCAACGGGACAGGGAGCTAATGAAAAACTGTTTTTT. It translates to CASSSTGQGANEKLFF.

This clone was counted a few times. The chain employs TRBV28 and TRBJ2-5, with a possible D match to TRBD1 (6 bases). This CDR3 has 13 amino acids. V lost 8 bases and J lost 5, with 15 bases in between. CDR1 MDHEN and CDR2 SYDVKM come from the germline V gene. The CDR3 DNA sequence: TGTGCCAGCGTTGACAGGAGCGAGGAGACCCAGTACTTC. This translates into CASVDRSEETQYF.

The CDR3 nucleotides read TGTGCCAGCAGCCTTCGGGGACAGGGCGCCTACGAGCAGTACTTC. This sequence encodes CASSLRGQGAYEQYF. The chain uses TRBV5-4 and TRBJ2-5; 9 positions agree with TRBD1. The J call may not be correct, given that the DNA end is closer to TRBJ2-7. Germline lookup yields CDR1 SGHNT and CDR2 YYREEE (reference sequence). The CDR3 has 15 residues.

V gene TRBV15 combines with J gene TRBJ2-7; maybe TRBD2 (6 bases). V was pared by 1 base and J by 6 bases, with 10 bases between. CDR3 length equals 13 residues. The germline V gene has CDR1 LNHNV and CDR2 YYDKDF (reference sequence). The CDR3 reads CATSRVTSSEQYF. The DNA for the CDR3 is TGTGCCACCAGCAGAGTAACTAGCTCCGAGCAGTACTTC.

The chain recombines TRBV5-5 with TRBJ2-1, with 16 bases fitting TRBD2. The CDR3 has 17 residues. Germline CDR1 and CDR2: SGHKS and YYEKEE (reference sequence). Unmatched junction bases numbered 6, after V lost 1 base and J lost 8 bases. CDR3 bases: TGTGCCAGCAGCTTGAGGGGGACTAGCGGGAGGGCCCATGAGCAGTTCTTC. This codes for CASSLRGTSGRAHEQFF.

The chain combines TRBV20-1 with TRBJ2-1, with D unresolved. V lost 2 bases to trimming and J lost 6 bases, with 5 bases between them. Germline V CDR1 and CDR2: DFQATT, SNEGSKA (reference sequence). The CDR3 is 11 amino acids. The CDR3 DNA sequence: TGCAGTGCTAGAAACGGCAATGAGCAGTTCTTC. It specifies CSARNGNEQFF.

This clone appeared a single time. The gene calls are TRBV14 and TRBJ1-2; a possible D gene is TRBD1 (5 bases). The V gene lost 4 bases and the J gene lost 2 bases, with 17 bases spanning the gap. Germline V gene data show CDR1 as SGHDN and CDR2 as FVKESK. There are 16 residues in the CDR3. The CDR3 spells CASSRRGLPLNYGYTF. CDR3 coding DNA: TGTGCCAGCAGCCGTAGGGGTCTCCCCTTAAACTATGGCTACACCTTC.

The rearrangement uses TRBV6-5 and TRBJ1-1; no definite D call. The CDR3 has 14 residues. The germline gives CDR1 MNHEY, CDR2 SVGAGI. V lost 4 bases, J lost 1 base, and 10 bases lay in between. CDR3 loop: CASSSRAGNTEAFF. The CDR3 region has the DNA TGTGCCAGCAGTTCGAGAGCAGGGAACACTGAAGCTTTCTTT.

This clone has a handful of counts. CDR3: CASSGYVQGASYEQYF. CDR3 bases: TGTGCCAGCAGTGGTTATGTACAGGGGGCTAGCTACGAGCAGTACTTC. The rearrangement uses TRBV6-1 and TRBJ2-7; 9 nucleotides agree with TRBD1. The CDR3 loop spans 16 amino acids. V gave up 4 bases and J gave up 3 bases; unmatched junction bases: 10. Germline V gene data show CDR1 as MNHNS and CDR2 as SASEGT.

This chain uses TRBV2 with TRBJ2-5, with 10 bases lining up with TRBD1. CDR1 is SNHLY and CDR2 is FYNNEI in the germline V gene. V shed 3 bases and J 12 bases; nucleotides not matched to a gene: 1. The CDR3 sequence is 11 residues long. The CDR3 sequence: CASSDGTGEYF. The CDR3, as DNA: TGTGCCAGCAGTGACGGGACAGGGGAGTACTTC.

V and J are TRBV9 and TRBJ1-4; D remains unclear. The CDR3 consists of 14 residues. The germline V gene encodes CDR1 SGDLS and CDR2 YYNGEE. Trimming cost V 0 bases and J 7 bases, with 10 bases left between them. The CDR3 nucleotides read TGTGCCAGCAGCGTAGACAGCGGTGGTGAAAAACTGTTTTTT. It specifies CASSVDSGGEKLFF.

The genes are TRBV14 and TRBJ2-5; D may be TRBD1 (5 bases). Looked up from germline, CDR1 is SGHDN and CDR2 is FVKESK. CDR3 length: 13 residues. V lost 4 bases and J lost 11, with 17 bases in between. The CDR3 region is CASSPDSFGEQYF. For the CDR3, the DNA is TGTGCCAGCAGCCCCGACAGCTTTGGTGAGCAGTACTTC.

This rearrangement joins TRBV13 to TRBJ1-2; the D gene is possibly TRBD1 (5 bases). The V end lost 5 bases, the J end lost 4 bases, and 8 bases lay between the germline ends. Germline CDR1 is PRHDT and CDR2 is FYEKMQ (reference sequence). The length of the CDR3 is 12 residues. The CDR3 nucleotides read TGTGCCAGCAGCCGCGACAGCTATGGCTACACCTTC. Its protein product is CASSRDSYGYTF.

CDR3 nucleotide sequence: TGCAGCGTTGAGGGCGATGCTAACTATGGCTACACCTTC. The encoded protein is CSVEGDANYGYTF. V and J are TRBV29-1 and TRBJ1-2; D gene uncertain. CDR3 length: 13 residues. The ends were cut back, 3 bases at V and 0 bases at J, with 8 bases in the middle. The germline V gene has CDR1 SQVTM and CDR2 ANQGSEA. Supplemented by reference TRBV29-1 and TRBJ1-2, the full variable domain reads SAVISQKPSRDICQRGTSLTIQCQVDSQVTMMFWYRQQPGQSLTLIATANQGSEATYESGFVIDKFPISRPNLTFSTLTVSNMSPEDSSIYLCSVEGDANYGYTFGSGTRLTVV.

V gene TRBV5-1 combines with J gene TRBJ1-4, with TRBD1 matching 12 bases. In germline, CDR1 is SGHRS, CDR2 YFSETQ. J lost 6 bases, V lost 4 bases, and 7 bases had no gene match. This CDR3 is built from 16 residues. The CDR3 bases are TGCGCCAGCAGCACCGGGACAGGGGGCGGATATGAAAAACTGTTTTTT. This gives the protein CASSTGTGGGYEKLFF.